Described below is a single T cell receptor (beta chain) sequence and its context. Germline V lookup: CDR1 DFQATT, CDR2 SNEGSKA (reference sequence). Trimming took 3 bases from V and 0 from J, leaving 15 bases between them. The CDR3 length is 15 residues. These data belong to a study of T cell repertoires in cytomegalovirus infection. Study overall: Public TCR beta signature analysis indicated the presence of both CMV infection and matching HLA type.

TCRdb recomputed calls from the reads with MiXCR, one row per CDR3 protein. Of 350,000 to 450,000 distinct CDR3 sequences detected, about a sixth appear once; the ten largest clones hold 7.5% to 9%. The chain joins TRBV20-1 to TRBJ2-7; no reliable D call. The sequencing input was PBMCs. The TCR was taken from a human donor in good health (CMV status not recorded). Some clones in this sample may be carry-over from other donors' samples. The CDR3 coding sequence is TGCAGTGCTAGTTTTCCGTCTGGAAGCTCCTACGAGCAGTACTTC. It specifies CSASFPSGSSYEQYF.